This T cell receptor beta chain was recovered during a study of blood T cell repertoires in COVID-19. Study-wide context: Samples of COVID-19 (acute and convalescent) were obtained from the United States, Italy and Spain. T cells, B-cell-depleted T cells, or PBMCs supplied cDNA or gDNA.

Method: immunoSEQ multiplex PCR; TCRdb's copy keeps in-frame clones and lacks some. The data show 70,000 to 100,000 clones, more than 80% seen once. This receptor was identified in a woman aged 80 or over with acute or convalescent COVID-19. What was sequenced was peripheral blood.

This CDR3 is CASSYGGARTEAFF. CDR3 bases: TGTGCCAGCAGTTACGGGGGGGCACGGACTGAAGCTTTCTTT. The rearrangement links TRBV6-5 to TRBJ1-1, with D possibly matching TRBD1 (6 bases). With 2 bases removed from V and 5 bases from J, the gap between germline ends came to 12 bases. This CDR3 has 14 residues. The germline gives CDR1 MNHEY, CDR2 SVGAGI.